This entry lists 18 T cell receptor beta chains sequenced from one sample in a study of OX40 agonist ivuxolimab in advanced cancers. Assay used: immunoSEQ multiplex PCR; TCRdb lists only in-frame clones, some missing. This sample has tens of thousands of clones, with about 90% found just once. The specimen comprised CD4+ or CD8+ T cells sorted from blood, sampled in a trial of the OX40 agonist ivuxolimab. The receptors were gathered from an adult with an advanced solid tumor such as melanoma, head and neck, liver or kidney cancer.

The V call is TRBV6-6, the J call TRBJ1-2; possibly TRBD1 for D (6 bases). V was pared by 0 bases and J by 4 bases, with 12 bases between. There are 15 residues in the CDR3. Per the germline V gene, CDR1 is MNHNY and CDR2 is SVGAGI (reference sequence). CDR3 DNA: TGTGCCAGCAGTTACTCGTCAGGGGTTGGCTATGGCTACACCTTC. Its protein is CASSYSSGVGYGYTF.

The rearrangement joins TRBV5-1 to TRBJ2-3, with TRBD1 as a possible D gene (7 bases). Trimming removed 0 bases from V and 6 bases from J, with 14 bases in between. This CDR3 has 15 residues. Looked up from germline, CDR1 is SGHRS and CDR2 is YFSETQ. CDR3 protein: CASSLVTGTDDTQYF. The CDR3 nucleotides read TGCGCCAGCAGCTTGGTGACAGGGACTGACGATACGCAGTATTTT.

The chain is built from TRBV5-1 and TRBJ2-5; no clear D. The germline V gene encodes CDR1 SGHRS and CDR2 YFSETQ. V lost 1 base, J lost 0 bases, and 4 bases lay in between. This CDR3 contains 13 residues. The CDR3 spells CASSLSYQETQYF. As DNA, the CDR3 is TGCGCCAGCAGCTTGAGCTACCAAGAGACCCAGTACTTC.

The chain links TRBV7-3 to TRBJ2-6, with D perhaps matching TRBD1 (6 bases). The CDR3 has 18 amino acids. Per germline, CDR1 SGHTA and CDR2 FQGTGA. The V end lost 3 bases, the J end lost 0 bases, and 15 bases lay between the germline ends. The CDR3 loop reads CASSFPRTDYSGANVLTF. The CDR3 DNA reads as TGTGCCAGCAGCTTTCCTAGGACAGACTACTCTGGGGCCAACGTCCTGACTTTC. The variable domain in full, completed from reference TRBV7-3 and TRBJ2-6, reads GAGVSQTPSNKVTEKGKYVELRCDPISGHTALYWYRQSLGQGPEFLIYFQGTGAADDSGLPNDRFFAVRPEGSVSTLKIQRTERGDSAVYLCASSFPRTDYSGANVLTFGAGSRLTVL.

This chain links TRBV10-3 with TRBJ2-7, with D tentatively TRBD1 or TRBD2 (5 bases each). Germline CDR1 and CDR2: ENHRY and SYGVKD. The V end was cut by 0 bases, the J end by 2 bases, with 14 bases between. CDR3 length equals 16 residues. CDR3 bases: TGTGCCATCAGTGAGTCCCGGGACGGAAGAGCCTACGAGCAGTACTTC. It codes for CAISESRDGRAYEQYF.

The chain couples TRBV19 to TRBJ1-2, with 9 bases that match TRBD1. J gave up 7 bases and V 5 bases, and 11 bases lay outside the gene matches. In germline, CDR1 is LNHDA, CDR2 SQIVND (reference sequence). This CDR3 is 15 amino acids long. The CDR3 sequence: CASSPRDRVEGGYTF. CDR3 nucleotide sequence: TGTGCCAGTAGTCCTCGGGACAGGGTCGAGGGTGGCTACACCTTC. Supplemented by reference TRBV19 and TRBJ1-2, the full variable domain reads DGGITQSPKYLFRKEGQNVTLSCEQNLNHDAMYWYRQDPGQGLRLIYYSQIVNDFQKGDIAEGYSVSREKKESFPLTVTSAQKNPTAFYLCASSPRDRVEGGYTFGSGTRLTVV.

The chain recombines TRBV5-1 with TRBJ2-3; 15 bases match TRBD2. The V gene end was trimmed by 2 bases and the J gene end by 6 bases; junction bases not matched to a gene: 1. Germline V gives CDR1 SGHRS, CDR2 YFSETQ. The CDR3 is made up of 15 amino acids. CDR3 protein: CASSFGTSGGDTQYF. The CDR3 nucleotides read TGCGCCAGCAGCTTCGGGACTAGCGGGGGGGATACGCAGTATTTT.

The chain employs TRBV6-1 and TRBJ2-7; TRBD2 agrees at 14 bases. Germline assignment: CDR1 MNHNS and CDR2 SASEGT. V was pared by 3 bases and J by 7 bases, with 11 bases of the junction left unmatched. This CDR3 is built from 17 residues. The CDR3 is CASSEPGLAGARGEQYF. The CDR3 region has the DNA TGTGCCAGCAGTGAGCCGGGACTAGCGGGGGCCCGGGGGGAGCAGTACTTC.

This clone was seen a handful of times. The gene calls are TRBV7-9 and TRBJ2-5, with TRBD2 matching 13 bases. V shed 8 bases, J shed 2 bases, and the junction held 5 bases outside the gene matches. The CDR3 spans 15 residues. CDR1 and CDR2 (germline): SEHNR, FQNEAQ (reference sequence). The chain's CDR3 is CASAGTSGAQETQYF. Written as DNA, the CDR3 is TGTGCCAGCGCCGGGACTAGCGGGGCTCAAGAGACCCAGTACTTC.

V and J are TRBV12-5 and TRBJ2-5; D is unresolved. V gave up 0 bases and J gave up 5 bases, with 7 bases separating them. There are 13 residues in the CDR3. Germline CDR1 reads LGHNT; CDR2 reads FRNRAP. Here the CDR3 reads CASGLVLGETQYF. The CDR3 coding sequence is TGTGCTAGTGGTTTGGTACTGGGGGAGACCCAGTACTTC.

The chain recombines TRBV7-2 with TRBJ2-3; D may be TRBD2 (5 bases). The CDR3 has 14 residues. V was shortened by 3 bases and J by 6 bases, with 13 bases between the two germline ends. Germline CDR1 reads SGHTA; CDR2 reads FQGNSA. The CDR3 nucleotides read TGTGCCAGCAGCTTTCGAGGGTTGTCGGATACGCAGTATTTT. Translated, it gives CASSFRGLSDTQYF.

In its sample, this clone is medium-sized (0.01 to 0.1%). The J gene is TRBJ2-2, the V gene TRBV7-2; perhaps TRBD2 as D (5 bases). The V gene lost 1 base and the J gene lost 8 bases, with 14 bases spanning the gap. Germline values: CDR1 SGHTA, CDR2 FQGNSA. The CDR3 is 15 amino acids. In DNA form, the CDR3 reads TGTGCCAGCAGCTTAGGATGGTTCCGAGGGGGGGAGCTGTTTTTT. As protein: CASSLGWFRGGELFF.

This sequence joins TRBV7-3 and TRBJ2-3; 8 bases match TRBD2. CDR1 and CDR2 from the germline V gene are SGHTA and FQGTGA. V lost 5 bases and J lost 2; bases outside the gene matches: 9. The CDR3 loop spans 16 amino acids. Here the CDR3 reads CASSTIAGRFTDTQYF. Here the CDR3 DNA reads TGTGCCAGCAGCACTATAGCGGGGCGATTCACAGATACGCAGTATTTT.

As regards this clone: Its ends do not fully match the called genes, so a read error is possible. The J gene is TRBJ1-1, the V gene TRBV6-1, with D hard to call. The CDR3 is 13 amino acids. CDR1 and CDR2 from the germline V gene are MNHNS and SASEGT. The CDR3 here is CTSSLGRGTEAFF. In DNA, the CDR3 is TGTACCAGCAGCCTCGGACGGGGCACTGAAGCTTTCTTT.

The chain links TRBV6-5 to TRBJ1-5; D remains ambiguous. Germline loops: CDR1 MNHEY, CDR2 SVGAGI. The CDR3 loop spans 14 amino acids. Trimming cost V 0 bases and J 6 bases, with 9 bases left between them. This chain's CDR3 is CASSYSGSGQPQHF. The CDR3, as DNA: TGTGCCAGCAGTTACTCTGGCAGTGGTCAGCCCCAGCATTTT.

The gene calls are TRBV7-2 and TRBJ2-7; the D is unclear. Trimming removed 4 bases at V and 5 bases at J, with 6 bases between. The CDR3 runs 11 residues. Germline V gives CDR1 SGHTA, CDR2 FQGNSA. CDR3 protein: CASSYFDEQYF. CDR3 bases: TGTGCCAGCAGCTATTTTGACGAGCAGTACTTC.

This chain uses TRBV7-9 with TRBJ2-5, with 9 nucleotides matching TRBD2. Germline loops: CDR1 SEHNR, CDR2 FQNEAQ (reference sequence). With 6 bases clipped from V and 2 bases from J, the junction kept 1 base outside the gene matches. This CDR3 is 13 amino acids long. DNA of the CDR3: TGTGCCAGCAGGCGGGGGGGACAAGAGACCCAGTACTTC. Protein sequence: CASRRGGQETQYF. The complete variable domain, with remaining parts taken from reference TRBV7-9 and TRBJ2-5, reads DTGVSQNPRHKITKRGQNVTFRCDPISEHNRLYWYRQTLGQGPEFLTYFQNEAQLEKSRLLSDRFSAERPKGSFSTLEIQRTEQGDSAMYLCASRRGGQETQYFGPGTRLLVL.

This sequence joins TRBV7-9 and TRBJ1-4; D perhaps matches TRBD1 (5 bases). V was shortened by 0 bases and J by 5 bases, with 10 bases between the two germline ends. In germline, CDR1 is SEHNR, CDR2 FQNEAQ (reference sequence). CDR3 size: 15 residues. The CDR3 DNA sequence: TGTGCCAGCAGCTTAGCCGGGGGGAGAAATGAAAAACTGTTTTTT. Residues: CASSLAGGRNEKLFF.